The subject of this entry is one TCR beta chain. Antigen: not known. Using its own MiXCR run on the reads, TCRdb lists one record per CDR3 protein. This sample has some 320,000 distinct CDR3 sequences, with 29% found just once. CDR3 length equals 16 residues. The germline V gene encodes CDR1 SGHVS and CDR2 FNYEAQ. Trimming took off 5 bases at V and 0 bases at J, with 16 bases between the two ends. This sample stems from a study of T cell repertoires in cytomegalovirus infection. Study in general: Peptides in the study included HLA-C-restricted and HLA-B-restricted CMV epitopes. In public TCR beta signatures, there were indications of both CMV infection and matching HLA type.

The source of this sequence is a human donor in good health (CMV status not recorded). Some clones in this sample may be carry-over from other donors' samples. The sample was cultured PBMCs, taken from culture after CMV antigen stimulation. This chain links TRBV7-6 with TRBJ2-5, with D possibly TRBD2 on 6 matching bases. DNA for the CDR3: TGTGCCAGCAGCGCCCGGAGGGGCTCCTACCAAGAGACCCAGTACTTC. It translates to CASSARRGSYQETQYF.